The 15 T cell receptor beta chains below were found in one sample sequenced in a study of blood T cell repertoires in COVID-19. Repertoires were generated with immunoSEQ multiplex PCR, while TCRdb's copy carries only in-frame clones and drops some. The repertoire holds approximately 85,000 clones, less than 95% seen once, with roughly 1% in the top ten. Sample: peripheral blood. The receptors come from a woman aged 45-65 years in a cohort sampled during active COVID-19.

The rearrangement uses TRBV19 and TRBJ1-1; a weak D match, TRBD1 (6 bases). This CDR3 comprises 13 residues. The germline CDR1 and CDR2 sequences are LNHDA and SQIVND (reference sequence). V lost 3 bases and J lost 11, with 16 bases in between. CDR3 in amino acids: CASSMMGAAGAFF. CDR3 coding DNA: TGTGCCAGTAGTATGATGGGGGCGGCAGGTGCTTTCTTT.

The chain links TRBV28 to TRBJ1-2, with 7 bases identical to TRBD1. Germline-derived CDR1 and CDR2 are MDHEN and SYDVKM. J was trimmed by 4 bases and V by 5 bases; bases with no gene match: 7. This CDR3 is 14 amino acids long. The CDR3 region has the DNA TGTGCCAGCAGTGAGACAGGGTGGGGCTATGGCTACACCTTC. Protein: CASSETGWGYGYTF.

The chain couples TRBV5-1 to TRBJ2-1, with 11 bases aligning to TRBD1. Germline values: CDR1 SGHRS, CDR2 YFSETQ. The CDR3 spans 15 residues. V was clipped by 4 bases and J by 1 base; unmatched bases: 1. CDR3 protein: CASSGTGGSYNEQFF. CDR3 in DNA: TGCGCCAGCAGCGGGACAGGGGGATCCTACAATGAGCAGTTCTTC.

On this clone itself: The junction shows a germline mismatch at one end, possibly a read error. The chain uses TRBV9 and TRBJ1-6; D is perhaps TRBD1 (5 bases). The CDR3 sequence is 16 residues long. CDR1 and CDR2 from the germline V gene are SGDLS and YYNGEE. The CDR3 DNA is TGTGCCCGCAGCGCCCGGGGGGGGAGTGATAATTCACCCCTCCACTTT. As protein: CARSARGGSDNSPLHF.

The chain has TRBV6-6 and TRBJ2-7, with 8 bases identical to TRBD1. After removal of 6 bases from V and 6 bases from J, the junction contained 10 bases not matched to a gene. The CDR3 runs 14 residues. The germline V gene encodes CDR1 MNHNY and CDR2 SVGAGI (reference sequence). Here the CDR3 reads CASRKTGVRSEQYF. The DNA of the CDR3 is TGTGCCAGCAGGAAGACAGGGGTAAGGAGCGAGCAGTACTTC.

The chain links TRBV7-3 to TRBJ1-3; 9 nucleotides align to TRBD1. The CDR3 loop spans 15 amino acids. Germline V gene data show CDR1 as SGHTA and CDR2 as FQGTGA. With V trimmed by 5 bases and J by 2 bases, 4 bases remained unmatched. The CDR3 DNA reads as TGTGCCAGCAGCCAAACAGGGGGCCCTGGAAACACCATATATTTT. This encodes CASSQTGGPGNTIYF.

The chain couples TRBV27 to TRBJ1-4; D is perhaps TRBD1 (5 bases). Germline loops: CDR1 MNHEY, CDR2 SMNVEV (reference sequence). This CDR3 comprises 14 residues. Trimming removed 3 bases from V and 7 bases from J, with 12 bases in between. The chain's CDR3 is CASSFRGGGEKLFF. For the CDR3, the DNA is TGTGCCAGCAGTTTTCGGGGGGGTGGTGAAAAACTGTTTTTT.

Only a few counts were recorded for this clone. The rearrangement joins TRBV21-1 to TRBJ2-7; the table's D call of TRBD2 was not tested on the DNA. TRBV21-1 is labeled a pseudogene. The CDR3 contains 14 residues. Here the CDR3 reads CASSPRTSGSSEYF. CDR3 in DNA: TGTGCCAGCAGCCCCCGGACTAGCGGGAGTAGCGAGTACTTC.

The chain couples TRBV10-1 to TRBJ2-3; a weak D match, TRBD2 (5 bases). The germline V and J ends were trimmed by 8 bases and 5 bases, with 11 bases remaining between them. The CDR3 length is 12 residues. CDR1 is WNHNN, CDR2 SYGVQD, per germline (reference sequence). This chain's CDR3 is CASGPGKDTQYF. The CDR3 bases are TGCGCCAGCGGTCCGGGGAAAGATACGCAGTATTTT.

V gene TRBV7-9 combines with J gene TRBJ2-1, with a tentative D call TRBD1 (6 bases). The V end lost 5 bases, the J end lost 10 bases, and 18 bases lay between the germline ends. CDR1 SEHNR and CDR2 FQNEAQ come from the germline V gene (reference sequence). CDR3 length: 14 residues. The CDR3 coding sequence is TGTGCCAGCAGCCCTGACGGGTTTCAGGGGGAGCAGTTCTTC. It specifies CASSPDGFQGEQFF. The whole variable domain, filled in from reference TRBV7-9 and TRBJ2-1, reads DTGVSQNPRHKITKRGQNVTFRCDPISEHNRLYWYRQTLGQGPEFLTYFQNEAQLEKSRLLSDRFSAERPKGSFSTLEIQRTEQGDSAMYLCASSPDGFQGEQFFGPGTRLTVL.

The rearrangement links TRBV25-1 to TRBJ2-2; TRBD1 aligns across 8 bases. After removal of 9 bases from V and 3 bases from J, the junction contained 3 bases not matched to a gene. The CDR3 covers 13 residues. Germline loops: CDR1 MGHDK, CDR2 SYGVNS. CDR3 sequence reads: CASSTGDTGELFF. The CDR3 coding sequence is TGTGCCAGTTCGACAGGGGACACCGGGGAGCTGTTTTTT.

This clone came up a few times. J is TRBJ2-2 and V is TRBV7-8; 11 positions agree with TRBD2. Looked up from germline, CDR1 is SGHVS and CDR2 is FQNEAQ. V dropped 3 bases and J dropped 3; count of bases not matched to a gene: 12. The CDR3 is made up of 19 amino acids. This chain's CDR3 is CASSFAPLAGGPDTGELFF. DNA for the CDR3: TGTGCCAGCAGCTTTGCCCCCTTAGCGGGAGGGCCTGACACCGGGGAGCTGTTTTTT.

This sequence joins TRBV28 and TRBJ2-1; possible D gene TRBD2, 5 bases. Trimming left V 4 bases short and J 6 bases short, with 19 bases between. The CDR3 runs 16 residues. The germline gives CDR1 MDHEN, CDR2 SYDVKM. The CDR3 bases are TGTGCCAGCAGTTCCGGTTCGTCTCTAGCTAGCAATGAGCAGTTCTTC. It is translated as CASSSGSSLASNEQFF.

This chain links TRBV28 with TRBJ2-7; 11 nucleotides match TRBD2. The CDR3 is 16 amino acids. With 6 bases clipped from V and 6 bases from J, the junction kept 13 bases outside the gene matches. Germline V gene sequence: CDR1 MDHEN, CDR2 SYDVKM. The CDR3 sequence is CASSLGLAESEGEQYF. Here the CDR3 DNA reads TGTGCCAGCAGCTTGGGACTAGCGGAGTCCGAGGGCGAGCAGTACTTC.

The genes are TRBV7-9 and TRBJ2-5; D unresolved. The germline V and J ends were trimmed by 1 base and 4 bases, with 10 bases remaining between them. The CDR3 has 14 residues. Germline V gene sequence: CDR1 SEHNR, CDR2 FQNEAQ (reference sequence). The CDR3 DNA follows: TGTGCCAGCAGCTTAGGGGTAGCTGGAGAGACCCAGTACTTC. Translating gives CASSLGVAGETQYF.